This T cell receptor beta chain was observed in a study of a mutant IDH1 vaccine in newly diagnosed glioma. In this sample, this clone turned up a few times. Its specificity is not known. V lost 1 base, J lost 3 bases, and 11 bases lay in between. The CDR3 is 14 residues long. Germline V CDR1 and CDR2: SGHRS, YFSETQ. As for time point: week 5, during vaccination. All doses held 300 ug of mutant IDH1 20-mer peptide, with topical imiquimod. Assay: immunoSEQ multiplex PCR; the TCRdb copy retains only in-frame clones and omits some. Seen here are 30,000 to 40,000 clones, about 86% observed once, and the top ten hold nearly 25%.

This TCR came from a man between 25 and 39 years old with glioma. The source was PBMCs, collected from a glioma patient whose treatment included an IDH1 peptide vaccine. The gene calls are TRBV5-1 and TRBJ2-7, with a possible D match to TRBD2 (6 bases). The CDR3 bases are TGCGCCAGCAGCTTGCAACAGGAGGGCTACGAGCAGTACTTC. Encoded protein: CASSLQQEGYEQYF.